The clone carrying this T cell receptor (beta chain) appeared many times. The conserved phenylalanine or tryptophan is not found at the CDR3 terminus, so this likely reflects a read error. Hyperthyroidism counted as stable given no ophthalmopathy within 18 months of follow-up. The study excluded patients with other autoimmune diseases, uncontrolled infections, pregnancy or lactation. The sample originates from a study of Graves' ophthalmopathy and Graves' hyperthyroidism. The authors amplified TCR beta CDR3 regions from RNA transcripts. RT-PCR with HTBI primers came first, then second-round multiplex PCR. From the multiplex PCR reads, TCRdb called clonotypes with MiXCR, one entry per CDR3 protein. The table shows hundreds of thousands of distinct CDR3 sequences, with 22% occurring only once. Germline V gene sequence: CDR1 MNHNS, CDR2 SASEGT. The CDR3 totals 16 residues. Losses at the gene ends were 6 bases for V and 5 bases for J; bases not matched to a gene: 7.

Sequencing used peripheral blood. The receptor was isolated from a young woman with stable Graves' hyperthyroidism. Some clones in this sample may be carry-over from other donors' samples. This chain joins TRBV6-1 and TRBJ2-5; 15 bases are a match to TRBD2. The CDR3 loop is CASRRVGTSGRETQYL. In DNA form, the CDR3 reads TGTGCCAGCAGACGGGTTGGGACTAGCGGGAGGGAGACCCAGTACCTC.